The 3 T cell receptor beta chains given below trace back to one sample, sequenced in a study of OX40 agonist ivuxolimab in advanced cancers. The table came from immunoSEQ multiplex PCR; TCRdb's copy has only in-frame clones and leaves some out. The sample has about 84,000 clones; roughly 84% are singletons. This material consisted of CD4+ or CD8+ T cells sorted from blood, taken in a trial of the OX40 agonist ivuxolimab. Receptors originate from an adult with an advanced solid tumor such as melanoma, head and neck, liver or kidney cancer.

The chain links TRBV10-3 to TRBJ2-6; D could derive from TRBD1 or TRBD2 (6 bases each). The V end was cut by 0 bases, the J end by 4 bases, with 16 bases between. Germline V lookup: CDR1 ENHRY, CDR2 SYGVKD. The CDR3 covers 18 residues. CDR3 sequence (DNA): TGTGCCATCAGTGAGTCGTCGGGGGCCCCCTCGGGGGCCAACGTCCTGACTTTC. This codes for CAISESSGAPSGANVLTF.

J is TRBJ1-5 and V is TRBV7-6; D not certain. Per the germline V gene, CDR1 is SGHVS and CDR2 is FNYEAQ. With 6 bases removed from V and 6 bases from J, the gap between germline ends came to 12 bases. The CDR3 is 13 amino acids. This CDR3 is CASSGRVGQPQHF. The CDR3 DNA sequence: TGTGCCAGCAGTGGGAGGGTTGGTCAGCCCCAGCATTTT.

The J gene is TRBJ2-1, the V gene TRBV6-4; D not resolved. Trimming removed 0 bases from V and 8 bases from J, with 11 bases in between. The germline V gene encodes CDR1 MRHNA and CDR2 SNTAGT. CDR3 length equals 14 residues. The CDR3, as DNA: TGTGCCAGCAGTGACTCAGGAACCAGCTATGAGCAGTTCTTC. Translation: CASSDSGTSYEQFF.